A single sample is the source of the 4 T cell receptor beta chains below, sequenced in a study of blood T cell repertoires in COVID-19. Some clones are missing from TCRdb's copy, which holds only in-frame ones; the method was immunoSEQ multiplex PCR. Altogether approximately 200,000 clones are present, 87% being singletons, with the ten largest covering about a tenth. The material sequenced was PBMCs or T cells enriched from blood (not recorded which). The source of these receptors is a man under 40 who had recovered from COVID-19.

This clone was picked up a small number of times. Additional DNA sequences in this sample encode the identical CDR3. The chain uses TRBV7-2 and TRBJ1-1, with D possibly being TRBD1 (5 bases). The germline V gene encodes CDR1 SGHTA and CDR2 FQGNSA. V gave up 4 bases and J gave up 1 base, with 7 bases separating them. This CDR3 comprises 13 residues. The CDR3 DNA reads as TGTGCCAGCAGCTCAGACAGGAACACTGAAGCTTTCTTT. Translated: CASSSDRNTEAFF.

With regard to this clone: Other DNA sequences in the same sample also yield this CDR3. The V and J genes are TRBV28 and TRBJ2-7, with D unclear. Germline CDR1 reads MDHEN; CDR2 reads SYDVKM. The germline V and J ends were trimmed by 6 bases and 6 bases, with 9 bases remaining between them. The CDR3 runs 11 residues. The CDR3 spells CASSSPREQYF. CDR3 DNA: TGTGCCAGCAGCTCCCCCCGCGAGCAGTACTTC.

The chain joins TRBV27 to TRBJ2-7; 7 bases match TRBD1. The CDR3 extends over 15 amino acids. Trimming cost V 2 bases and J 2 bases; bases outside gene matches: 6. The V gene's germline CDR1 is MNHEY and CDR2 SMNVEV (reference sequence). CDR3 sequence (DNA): TGTGCCAGCAGTTTAGGAGACAGGGACGCCTACGAGCAGTACTTC. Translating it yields CASSLGDRDAYEQYF.

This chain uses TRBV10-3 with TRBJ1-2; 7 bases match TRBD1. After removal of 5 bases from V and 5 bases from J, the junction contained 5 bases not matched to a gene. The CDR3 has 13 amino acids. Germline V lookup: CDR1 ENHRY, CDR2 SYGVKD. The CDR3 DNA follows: TGTGCCATCAGTCCGGGACAGCCGTATGGCTACACCTTC. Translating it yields CAISPGQPYGYTF.